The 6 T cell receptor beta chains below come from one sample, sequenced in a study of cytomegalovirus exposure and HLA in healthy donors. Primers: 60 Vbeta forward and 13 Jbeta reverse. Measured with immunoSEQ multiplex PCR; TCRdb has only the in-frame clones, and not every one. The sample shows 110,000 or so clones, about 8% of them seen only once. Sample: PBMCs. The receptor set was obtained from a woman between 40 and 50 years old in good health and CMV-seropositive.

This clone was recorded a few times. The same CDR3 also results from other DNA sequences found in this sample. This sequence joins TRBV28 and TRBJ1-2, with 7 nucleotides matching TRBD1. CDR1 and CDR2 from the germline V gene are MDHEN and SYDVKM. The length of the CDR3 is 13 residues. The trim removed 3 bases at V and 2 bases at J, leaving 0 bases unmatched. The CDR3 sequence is CASSLTGNYGYTF. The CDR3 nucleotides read TGTGCCAGCAGTTTGACAGGGAACTATGGCTACACCTTC.

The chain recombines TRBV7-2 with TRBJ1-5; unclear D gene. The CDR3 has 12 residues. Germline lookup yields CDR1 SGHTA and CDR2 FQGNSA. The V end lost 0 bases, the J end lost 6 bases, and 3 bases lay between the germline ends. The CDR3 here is CASSLAAQPQHF. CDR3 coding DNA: TGTGCCAGCAGCTTAGCGGCTCAGCCCCAGCATTTT.

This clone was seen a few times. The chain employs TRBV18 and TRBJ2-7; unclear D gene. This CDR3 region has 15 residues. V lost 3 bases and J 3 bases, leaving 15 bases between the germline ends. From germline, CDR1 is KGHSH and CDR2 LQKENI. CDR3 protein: CASSPRLGGRYEQYF. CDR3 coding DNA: TGTGCCAGCTCACCGAGACTTGGCGGCCGCTACGAGCAGTACTTC.

This chain's CDR3 is CASSLTSGQGTYEQYF. In nucleotides, the CDR3 is TGTGCCAGCAGTTTGACTTCGGGACAGGGTACCTACGAGCAGTACTTC. The rearrangement uses TRBV28 and TRBJ2-7, with 9 bases fitting TRBD1. The CDR3 extends over 16 amino acids. CDR1 is MDHEN, CDR2 SYDVKM, per germline. The trim removed 3 bases at V and 2 bases at J, leaving 8 bases unmatched.

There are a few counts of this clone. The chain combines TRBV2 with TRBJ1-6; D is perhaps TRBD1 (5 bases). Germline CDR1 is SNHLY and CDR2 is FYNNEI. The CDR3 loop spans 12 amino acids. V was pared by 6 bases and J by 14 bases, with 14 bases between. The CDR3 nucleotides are TGTGCCAGCAGGCCGTACAGGTCGGCCCTCCACTTT. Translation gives CASRPYRSALHF.

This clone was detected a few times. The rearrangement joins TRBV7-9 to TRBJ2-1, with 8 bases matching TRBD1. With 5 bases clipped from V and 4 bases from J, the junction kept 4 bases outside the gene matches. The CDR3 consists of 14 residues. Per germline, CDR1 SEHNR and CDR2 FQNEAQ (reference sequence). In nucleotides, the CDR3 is TGTGCCAGCAGCCCAGGGGGCCTATACAATGAGCAGTTCTTC. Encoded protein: CASSPGGLYNEQFF.